Following are 10 T cell receptor beta chains from one sample sequenced in a study of graft-versus-host responses after intestinal transplantation. TCRdb's table, derived via immunoSEQ multiplex PCR, lists solely in-frame clones and lacks some. The sample has approximately 80,000 clones, roughly nine tenths seen once; the top ten hold approximately 0.34%. No antigens are known for them. The specimen was unstimulated CD4+ T cells sorted from spleen or lymph node cells, collected before intestinal transplant. Every receptor here comes from a human donor who received an intestinal transplant.

The chain couples TRBV5-4 to TRBJ2-2; TRBD1 agrees at 8 bases. CDR1 and CDR2 from the germline V gene are SGHNT and YYREEE (reference sequence). Trimming removed 4 bases from V and 4 bases from J; junction bases left unmatched: 6. The CDR3 totals 15 residues. This CDR3 reads CASSPDRAGTGELFF. In DNA, the CDR3 is TGTGCCAGCAGCCCGGACAGGGCGGGCACCGGGGAGCTGTTTTTT. Combining the CDR3 with reference TRBV5-4 and TRBJ2-2 gives the whole variable domain ETGVTQSPTHLIKTRGQQVTLRCSSQSGHNTVSWYQQALGQGPQFIFQYYREEENGRGNFPPRFSGLQFPNYSSELNVNALELDDSALYLCASSPDRAGTGELFFGEGSRLTVL.

The chain links TRBV18 to TRBJ2-5; 15 positions agree with TRBD2. V gave up 3 bases and J gave up 4 bases; unmatched junction bases: 3. Looked up from germline, CDR1 is KGHSH and CDR2 is LQKENI. The CDR3 covers 16 residues. CDR3 residues: CASSPGLAGGLETQYF. The CDR3 DNA reads as TGTGCCAGCTCACCGGGACTAGCGGGGGGACTAGAGACCCAGTACTTC.

The gene calls are TRBV19 and TRBJ2-7; TRBD2 aligns across 7 bases. V lost 3 bases and J lost 6; bases outside the gene matches: 8. Germline CDR1 LNHDA, CDR2 SQIVND (reference sequence). The CDR3 length is 14 residues. The CDR3 protein is CASSIEAGAGEQYF. CDR3 sequence (DNA): TGTGCCAGTAGTATTGAGGCGGGAGCTGGCGAGCAGTACTTC. The entire variable domain, with the rest obtained from reference TRBV19 and TRBJ2-7, is as follows: DGGITQSPKYLFRKEGQNVTLSCEQNLNHDAMYWYRQDPGQGLRLIYYSQIVNDFQKGDIAEGYSVSREKKESFPLTVTSAQKNPTAFYLCASSIEAGAGEQYFGPGTRLTVT.

The V call is TRBV2, the J call TRBJ2-2; TRBD1 is a possible D gene (7 bases). Germline V gives CDR1 SNHLY, CDR2 FYNNEI. Trimming took off 8 bases at V and 0 bases at J, with 10 bases between the two ends. The CDR3 consists of 14 residues. The CDR3 is CASAGTANTGELFF. CDR3 nucleotides: TGTGCCAGCGCGGGGACAGCGAACACCGGGGAGCTGTTTTTT.

The rearrangement links TRBV4-2 to TRBJ2-1, with TRBD1 identical over 9 bases. CDR1 LGHNA and CDR2 YNFKEQ come from the germline V gene. V lost 0 bases and J lost 5; bases outside the gene matches: 11. The CDR3 totals 18 residues. In DNA form, the CDR3 reads TGTGCCAGCAGCCAAGAGCCGCACAGGGGGCTTAATAACAATGAGCAGTTCTTC. It yields the protein CASSQEPHRGLNNNEQFF.

This clone has only a few counts. The genes are TRBV7-9 and TRBJ1-2, with 7 positions matching TRBD1. This CDR3 is built from 16 residues. The J segment lost 1 base and the V segment lost 8 bases, leaving 13 bases of the junction unmatched. Per germline, CDR1 SEHNR and CDR2 FQNEAQ (reference sequence). CDR3 DNA: TGTGCCAGCGAATCCGGGACAGCCATCCTTAACTATGGCTACACCTTC. Translation gives CASESGTAILNYGYTF.

The chain is built from TRBV2 and TRBJ1-1, with D possibly matching TRBD1 (5 bases). CDR3 size: 16 residues. V was trimmed by 5 bases and J by 2 bases, leaving 18 bases between them. Germline-derived CDR1 and CDR2 are SNHLY and FYNNEI. The CDR3 DNA follows: TGTGCCAGCAGTCGGACGTTCGCACAGGTTAACACTGAAGCTTTCTTT. Translation gives CASSRTFAQVNTEAFF.

Details on this clone: The same CDR3 also results from other DNA sequences found in this sample. The chain joins TRBV9 to TRBJ2-7; 8 positions agree with TRBD1. V lost 0 bases to trimming and J lost 4 bases; unmatched junction nucleotides: 3. CDR1 and CDR2 (germline): SGDLS, YYNGEE. This CDR3 region has 14 residues. The CDR3 reads CASSVGQGAYEQYF. CDR3 bases: TGTGCCAGCAGCGTAGGGCAGGGGGCGTACGAGCAGTACTTC.

The rearrangement links TRBV15 to TRBJ2-6; 9 bases align to TRBD1. CDR3 length: 18 residues. Per germline, CDR1 LNHNV and CDR2 YYDKDF (reference sequence). Trimming cost V 5 bases and J 2 bases; bases outside gene matches: 10. The CDR3, as DNA: TGTGCCACCAGCGGTGGGACAGGGAAGGCGCCTGGGGCCAACGTCCTGACTTTC. Amino acids: CATSGGTGKAPGANVLTF. The whole variable domain, remainder taken from reference TRBV15 and TRBJ2-6, is DAMVIQNPRYQVTQFGKPVTLSCSQTLNHNVMYWYQQKSSQAPKLLFHYYDKDFNNEADTPDNFQSRRPNTSFCFLDIRSPGLGDTAMYLCATSGGTGKAPGANVLTFGAGSRLTVL.

V gene TRBV4-2 combines with J gene TRBJ2-1; a weak D match, TRBD1 (6 bases). Germline-derived CDR1 and CDR2 are LGHNA and YNFKEQ. The CDR3 sequence is 17 residues long. V was trimmed by 0 bases and J by 5 bases, leaving 17 bases between them. The DNA of the CDR3 is TGTGCCAGCAGCCAAGATCTAACGCAGGGGCGCCACAATGAGCAGTTCTTC. Protein: CASSQDLTQGRHNEQFF.